A single sample is the source of the 3 T cell receptor beta chains below, sequenced in a study of blood T cell repertoires in COVID-19 (dated by TCRdb to about 2020). Library method: the immunoSEQ multiplex PCR assay. In TCRdb, the immuneACCESS table is reduced to in-frame sequences with V and J assigned. These tables do not hold every clone; where another copy was compared, an unresolved V gene accounts for under half, and the others remain unexplained. The sample data list over 250,000 clones, and 89% of these were observed just once. The biggest ten clones account for 1.5% to 2% of the sample. Specimen: PBMCs or T cells enriched from blood (not recorded which). The receptors stem from a woman aged 60-70 years who had recovered from COVID-19.

This clone was observed a few times. CDR3 nucleotides: TGTGCCAGCAGCGGGTTCGTGGGGCGCTACACCTTC. As protein: CASSGFVGRYTF. This chain connects TRBV28 to TRBJ1-2; D is perhaps TRBD1 (5 bases). CDR1 is MDHEN and CDR2 is SYDVKM in the germline V gene. The length of the CDR3 is 12 residues. Trimming removed 6 bases at V and 9 bases at J, with 14 bases between.

The chain joins TRBV6-2 or TRBV6-3 to TRBJ1-6; TRBD1 might be the D (6 bases). The length of the CDR3 is 14 residues. The V and J ends lost 5 bases and 9 bases respectively, with 14 bases between them. Germline values: CDR1 MNHEY, CDR2 SVGEGT. CDR3 DNA sequence: TGTGCCAGCAGTAAATACAGGGAAGGTTCACCCCTCCACTTT. This sequence encodes CASSKYREGSPLHF.

The rearrangement links TRBV27 to TRBJ2-7; D is perhaps TRBD1 (6 bases). CDR1 is MNHEY, CDR2 SMNVEV, per germline (reference sequence). V was shortened by 6 bases and J by 2 bases, with 14 bases between the two germline ends. The CDR3 contains 14 residues. CDR3 sequence reads: CASRINRDTYEQYF. The CDR3 bases are TGTGCCAGCAGGATTAACAGGGATACCTACGAGCAGTACTTC.